One and the same sample provided the 17 T cell receptor beta chains below, sequenced in a study of blood T cell repertoires in COVID-19. Here immunoSEQ multiplex PCR was the method, and the copy in TCRdb shows in-frame clones only, minus some. The data hold some 350,000 clones, with around 91% observed a single time. Sequencing was performed on peripheral blood. Every receptor here comes from a man aged 18 to 30 with active or convalescent COVID-19.

This chain connects TRBV12-5 to TRBJ2-1, with TRBD1 matching over 10 bases. Losses at the gene ends were 6 bases for V and 6 bases for J; bases not matched to a gene: 14. The CDR3 contains 17 residues. Germline V gene lookup returns CDR1 LGHNT and CDR2 FRNRAP. This CDR3 is CASGPEFRDRGSNEQFF. The CDR3 DNA reads TGTGCTAGTGGCCCGGAATTCCGGGACAGGGGTAGCAATGAGCAGTTCTTC.

V usage is TRBV9 and J usage is TRBJ2-2; 9 bases are shared with TRBD2. V shed 0 bases, J shed 1 base, and the junction held 4 bases outside the gene matches. Germline values: CDR1 SGDLS, CDR2 YYNGEE. The CDR3 is made up of 17 amino acids. CDR3 in DNA: TGTGCCAGCAGCGTAGCGCCGCGGGGGGGGAACACCGGGGAGCTGTTTTTT. This codes for CASSVAPRGGNTGELFF.

This clone was picked up a small number of times. This chain joins TRBV7-8 and TRBJ1-4; D is uncertain. Germline V gene lookup returns CDR1 SGHVS and CDR2 FQNEAQ. The CDR3 is made up of 14 amino acids. V was trimmed by 5 bases and J by 2 bases, leaving 9 bases between them. Written as DNA, the CDR3 is TGTGCCAGCAGCGAGGCGGAGACTAATGAAAAACTGTTTTTT. This gives the protein CASSEAETNEKLFF.

The rearrangement links TRBV15 to TRBJ2-3; tentative D call: TRBD2 (7 bases). This CDR3 region has 19 residues. Germline loops: CDR1 LNHNV, CDR2 YYDKDF (reference sequence). Trimming pared 2 bases from V and 1 base from J, leaving 22 bases between. This CDR3 reads CATSRRGGGPASGTDTQYF. CDR3 coding DNA: TGTGCCACCAGCAGACGAGGGGGGGGACCCGCGTCCGGCACAGATACGCAGTATTTT.

V is TRBV19 and J is TRBJ1-5, with 7 bases aligning to TRBD1. This CDR3 has 15 residues. Germline values: CDR1 LNHDA, CDR2 SQIVND (reference sequence). V was pared by 7 bases and J by 0 bases, with 6 bases of the junction left unmatched. CDR3 loop: CASNRGTASNQPQHF. CDR3 in DNA: TGTGCCAGTAACCGCGGGACAGCTAGCAATCAGCCCCAGCATTTT. Full variable domain (remainder filled in from reference TRBV19 and TRBJ1-5): DGGITQSPKYLFRKEGQNVTLSCEQNLNHDAMYWYRQDPGQGLRLIYYSQIVNDFQKGDIAEGYSVSREKKESFPLTVTSAQKNPTAFYLCASNRGTASNQPQHFGDGTRLSIL.

V is TRBV7-3 and J is TRBJ1-1; D call uncertain. Trimming removed 3 bases from V and 4 bases from J, with 12 bases in between. Germline V gene data show CDR1 as SGHTA and CDR2 as FQGTGA. The CDR3 runs 14 residues. As DNA, the CDR3 is TGTGCCAGCAGCTTTGGAGGGCCCGGCACTGAAGCTTTCTTT. Amino acids: CASSFGGPGTEAFF.

CDR3 bases: TGTGCCAGCAGCCCCCGGGGAGCGGTTTACAATGAGCAGTTCTTC. Translated, it gives CASSPRGAVYNEQFF. The chain is built from TRBV11-2 and TRBJ2-1; the D gene is possibly TRBD2 (5 bases). V was clipped by 5 bases and J by 4 bases, with 15 bases between them. This CDR3 comprises 15 residues. Germline values: CDR1 SGHAT, CDR2 FQNNGV.

V usage is TRBV6-1 and J usage is TRBJ1-5, with 8 bases aligning to TRBD1. With V trimmed by 3 bases and J by 4 bases, 2 bases remained unmatched. The CDR3 sequence is 14 residues long. Germline V gene data show CDR1 as MNHNS and CDR2 as SASEGT. The CDR3 reads CASSDNRGNQPQHF. The CDR3 region has the DNA TGTGCCAGCAGTGATAACAGGGGGAATCAGCCCCAGCATTTT.

The J gene is TRBJ2-7, the V gene TRBV21-1; the listed D gene, TRBD2, was not tested against the DNA. TRBV21-1 is tagged as a pseudogene. The CDR3 is 14 amino acids. CDR3 sequence (DNA): TGTGCCAGCAGCAAAGGGTCCGCGGTCTACGAGCAGTACTTC. It encodes CASSKGSAVYEQYF.

CDR3 DNA sequence: TGCGCCAGCAGCCACGGGGGCACCGGGGAGCTGTTTTTT. Protein sequence: CASSHGGTGELFF. The chain employs TRBV4-3 and TRBJ2-2; a weak D match, TRBD2 (6 bases). This CDR3 is 13 amino acids long. CDR1 is LGHNA, CDR2 YSLEER, per germline. V lost 3 bases and J lost 4, with 6 bases in between.

This clone was seen just once. The J gene is TRBJ2-1, the V gene TRBV4-1; D unresolved. V was pared by 2 bases and J by 4 bases, with 12 bases between. Germline assignment: CDR1 MGHRA and CDR2 YSYEKL. The CDR3 runs 15 residues. The CDR3 reads CASSQLVGGYNEQFF. CDR3 in DNA: TGCGCCAGCAGCCAACTCGTTGGCGGATACAATGAGCAGTTCTTC.

The chain joins TRBV27 to TRBJ1-6, with D maybe TRBD1 (5 bases). This CDR3 has 15 amino acids. The germline CDR1 and CDR2 sequences are MNHEY and SMNVEV (reference sequence). V gave up 3 bases and J gave up 7 bases, with 13 bases separating them. Here the CDR3 reads CASSFTGVYNSPLHF. In DNA form, the CDR3 reads TGTGCCAGCAGTTTCACGGGGGTATACAATTCACCCCTCCACTTT.

V is TRBV15 and J is TRBJ2-7; TRBD1 agrees at 7 bases. The CDR3 covers 14 residues. Germline assignment: CDR1 LNHNV and CDR2 YYDKDF (reference sequence). V shed 2 bases, J shed 9 bases, and the junction held 10 bases outside the gene matches. This CDR3 reads CATSRTNRQGRQYF. The CDR3 DNA reads TGTGCCACCAGCAGAACCAATCGACAGGGTAGGCAGTACTTC.

The V call is TRBV18, the J call TRBJ2-7; 9 bases map to TRBD1. The J segment lost 2 bases and the V segment lost 8 bases, leaving 7 bases of the junction unmatched. CDR1 is KGHSH, CDR2 LQKENI, per germline. The CDR3 loop spans 14 amino acids. Here the CDR3 reads CASALDRGPYEQYF. The CDR3 coding sequence is TGTGCCAGCGCCCTGGACAGGGGACCCTACGAGCAGTACTTC.

This clone appeared a few times. The V and J genes are TRBV24-1 and TRBJ2-7; 10 nucleotides agree with TRBD1. Germline V gene lookup returns CDR1 KGHDR and CDR2 SFDVKD. With 3 bases clipped from V and 4 bases from J, the junction kept 2 bases outside the gene matches. There are 14 residues in the CDR3. This chain's CDR3 is CATSDRDRGYEQYF. The CDR3 nucleotides read TGTGCCACCAGTGATCGGGACAGGGGTTACGAGCAGTACTTC.

V usage is TRBV21-1 and J usage is TRBJ2-3; the D call of TRBD2 is as the table states it, not checked on the DNA. TRBV21-1 is recorded as a pseudogene. The CDR3 runs to 16 residues. CDR3 sequence: CASSLRLAGGTDTQYF. The CDR3 DNA sequence: TGTGCCAGCAGCCTCCGACTAGCGGGAGGGACAGATACGCAGTATTTT.

V is TRBV6-5 and J is TRBJ1-5, with D tentatively TRBD1 (5 bases). Germline V gene sequence: CDR1 MNHEY, CDR2 SVGAGI. V was clipped by 6 bases and J by 2 bases, with 14 bases between them. This CDR3 region has 15 residues. CDR3 nucleotide sequence: TGTGCCAGCAGGTTATCCACAGGTCGCAATCAGCCCCAGCATTTT. Amino acid sequence: CASRLSTGRNQPQHF.